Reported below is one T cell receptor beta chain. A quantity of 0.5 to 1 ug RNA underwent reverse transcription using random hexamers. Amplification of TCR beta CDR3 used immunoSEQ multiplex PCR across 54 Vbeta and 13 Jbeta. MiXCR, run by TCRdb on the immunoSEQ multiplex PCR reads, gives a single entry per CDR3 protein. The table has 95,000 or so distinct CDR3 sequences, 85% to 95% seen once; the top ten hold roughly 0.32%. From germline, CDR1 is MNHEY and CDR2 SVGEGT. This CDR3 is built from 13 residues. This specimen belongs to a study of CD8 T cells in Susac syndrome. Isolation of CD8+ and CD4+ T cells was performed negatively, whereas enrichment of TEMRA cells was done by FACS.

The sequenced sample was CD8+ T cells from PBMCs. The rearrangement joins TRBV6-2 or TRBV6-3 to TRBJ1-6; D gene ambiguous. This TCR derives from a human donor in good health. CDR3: CPNPGSNNSPLHF. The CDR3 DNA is TGTCCCAATCCGGGGTCGAATAATTCACCCCTCCACTTT.